This is a list of T cell receptor beta chains from one sample in a study of T cell repertoires in cytomegalovirus infection. No antigen has been identified for these receptors. TCRdb passed the reads through MiXCR, listing each CDR3 protein once. The sample contains 360,000 or so distinct CDR3 sequences, about 35% of which appear only once. Sequencing was performed on cultured PBMCs, taken from culture after CMV antigen stimulation. The receptors originated from a human donor in good health (CMV status not recorded). Some clones in this sample may be carry-over from other donors' samples. Both conserved end residues are part of each CDR3. D genes are given only for firm matches. Clone size is given for some rows only: seen once, a few or many times, or a class if the clone is expanded.

clone_size j_call d_call v_call cdr3_aa cdr3_nt
few TRBJ2-7 . TRBV6-6 CASSYSLGYEQYF TGTGCCAGCAGTTACTCACTCGGTTACGAGCAGTACTTC
. TRBJ1-5 . TRBV10-3 CAIGRTDQDSNQPQHF TGTGCCATCGGGAGGACGGACCAGGATAGCAATCAGCCCCAGCATTTT
once TRBJ1-2 . TRBV28 CASRESSNGYTF TGTGCCAGCAGGGAGTCGTCTAATGGCTACACCTTC
few TRBJ1-6 . TRBV2 CASSDNVGHNSPLHF TGTGCCAGCAGTGACAACGTCGGGCATAATTCACCCCTCCACTTT
. TRBJ2-5 . TRBV20-1 CSAEAQETQYF TGCAGTGCCGAGGCCCAAGAGACCCAGTACTTC
. TRBJ2-7 TRBD2 TRBV2 CASRTSGRNYEQYF TGTGCCAGCAGAACTAGCGGGCGAAACTACGAGCAGTACTTC
few TRBJ1-2 . TRBV5-5 CASSPPDTTNYGYTF TGTGCCAGCAGTCCACCGGACACAACTAACTATGGCTACACCTTC
. TRBJ1-1 . TRBV6-5 CASSYSRFGPMNTEAFF TGTGCCAGCAGTTACTCGAGGTTCGGGCCCATGAACACTGAAGCTTTCTTT
once TRBJ2-1 . TRBV20-1 CSAGSPDEQFF TGCAGTGCTGGGTCCCCGGACGAGCAGTTCTTC
few TRBJ1-5 TRBD1 TRBV12-3/TRBV12-4 CASSPGTGVRSNQPQHF TGTGCCAGCAGTCCCGGGACAGGGGTCCGGAGCAATCAGCCCCAGCATTTT
. TRBJ1-5 . TRBV30 CAWSAEQGYSNQPQHF TGTGCCTGGAGTGCCGAACAGGGCTATAGCAATCAGCCCCAGCATTTT
few TRBJ2-1 . TRBV15 CATSRPRTSGNEQFF TGTGCCACCAGCAGACCCCGGACGTCGGGGAATGAGCAGTTCTTC
few TRBJ2-3 . TRBV6-5 CASSYSDDTDTQYF TGTGCCAGCAGTTACTCGGACGACACAGATACGCAGTATTTT
. TRBJ1-2 . TRBV7-2 CASSLVGSAYGYTF TGTGCCAGCAGCTTAGTGGGCAGTGCTTATGGCTACACCTTC
few TRBJ2-4 . TRBV12-3/TRBV12-4 CASSFFLGGAKNIQYF TGTGCCAGCAGTTTTTTTCTAGGGGGGGCCAAAAACATTCAGTACTTC
. TRBJ1-1 . TRBV12-3/TRBV12-4 CASSPSNRGLNTEAFF TGTGCCAGCAGTCCTTCCAATCGGGGCCTGAACACTGAAGCTTTCTTT
once TRBJ2-3 TRBD1 TRBV12-5 CASGGTGAGTDTQYF TGTGCTAGTGGTGGGACAGGGGCTGGCACAGATACGCAGTATTTT
few TRBJ1-1 . TRBV7-2 CASSSYPGAVEAFF TGTGCCAGCAGCTCCTACCCGGGGGCGGTTGAAGCTTTCTTT
. TRBJ2-1 . TRBV7-2 CASRLKGGPQVNEQFF TGTGCCAGCAGATTAAAGGGGGGGCCCCAAGTCAATGAGCAGTTCTTC
. TRBJ2-2 . TRBV7-6 CASSQVMGAELFF TGTGCCAGCAGCCAGGTCATGGGAGCGGAGCTGTTTTTT
. TRBJ1-6 . TRBV4-1 CASSPPSSYNSPLHF TGCGCCAGCAGCCCCCCCAGTTCCTATAATTCACCCCTCCACTTT
few TRBJ2-5 . TRBV7-2 CASSPLGGVERGTQYF TGTGCCAGCAGCCCCTTGGGGGGAGTCGAGCGTGGGACCCAGTACTTC
many TRBJ2-3 . TRBV11-2 CASSPPLSVDTQYF TGTGCCAGCAGCCCCCCTCTGTCGGTGGATACGCAGTATTTT
. TRBJ2-7 . TRBV7-7 CASSANLASPTYEQYF TGTGCCAGCAGCGCAAACCTAGCTTCCCCTACCTACGAGCAGTACTTC
. TRBJ2-1 TRBD2 TRBV12-5 CASGLVLAGGAHKKSGAFF TGTGCTAGTGGTTTGGTACTAGCGGGAGGGGCCCATAAAAAGAGTGGGGCGTTCTTC
. TRBJ2-3 . TRBV29-1 CSEVQFTSTDTQYF TGCAGCGAAGTCCAGTTTACTAGCACAGATACGCAGTATTTT
. TRBJ2-3 TRBD2 TRBV15 CATSTLAGEADTQYF TGTGCCACCAGCACTTTAGCGGGAGAGGCAGATACGCAGTATTTT
. TRBJ2-3 TRBD2 TRBV7-2 CASSLGSGSPDTQYF TGTGCCAGCAGCTTAGGTAGCGGGAGTCCGGATACGCAGTATTTT
. TRBJ1-1 . TRBV19 CASSTLGTENTEAFF TGTGCCAGTAGTACCCTCGGTACAGAGAACACTGAAGCTTTCTTT
. TRBJ2-2 . TRBV24-1 CATSDPPGNTGELFF TGTGCCACCAGTGACCCTCCGGGGAACACCGGGGAGCTGTTTTTT
few TRBJ1-4 . TRBV12-5 CASGLTGARNEKLFF TGTGCTAGTGGTTTAACAGGCGCCAGGAATGAAAAACTGTTTTTT
. TRBJ1-2 . TRBV19 CASLGGDGYTF TGTGCCAGTTTGGGGGGGGATGGCTACACCTTC
. TRBJ2-7 . TRBV20-1 CSARPRLRAYEQYF TGCAGTGCTAGACCCCGTTTAAGGGCCTACGAGCAGTACTTC
. TRBJ2-2 TRBD2 TRBV3-1 CASSHSSGGSWTGELFF TGTGCCAGCAGCCACTCGTCTGGCGGGAGTTGGACCGGGGAGCTGTTTTTT
. TRBJ2-1 . TRBV5-1 CASGQGVAVQFDREQFF TGCGCCAGCGGTCAGGGGGTAGCGGTACAATTTGATCGAGAGCAGTTCTTC